Given below is one T cell receptor beta chain in context. Its antigen is not known. This sample was taken from a study of T cell responses to AZD1222 COVID-19 vaccine. Germline trimming cut 6 bases from V and 6 bases from J; bases unmatched to any gene: 3. The length of the CDR3 is 14 residues. Looked up from germline, CDR1 is MDHEN and CDR2 is SYDVKM. Study-wide findings and caveats: White British ancestry dominated among donors, who included more females, and clonal diversity was possibly underestimated.

TCRdb's table, derived via immunoSEQ multiplex PCR, lists solely in-frame clones and lacks some. The repertoire includes approximately 94,000 clones, roughly 90% of them detected once, and roughly 1.8% sits in the top ten. J is TRBJ2-7 and V is TRBV28; 15 positions match TRBD2. The sample consisted of peripheral blood, taken on day 0 of AZD1222 vaccination. The receptor was derived from an adult in good health. CDR3 loop: CASSGTSGRSEQYF. The CDR3 DNA is TGTGCCAGCAGCGGGACTAGCGGGAGGAGCGAGCAGTACTTC. Using reference TRBV28 and TRBJ2-7 for the parts outside the CDR3, the full variable domain is DVKVTQSSRYLVKRTGEKVFLECVQDMDHENMFWYRQDPGLGLRLIYFSYDVKMKEKGDIPEGYSVSREKKERFSLILESASTNQTSMYLCASSGTSGRSEQYFGPGTRLTVT.